The text below deals with one TCR beta chain. The target antigen is unknown. Other nucleotide sequences in the sample specify the same CDR3. The CDR3 runs to 15 residues. V was clipped by 4 bases and J by 0 bases, with 10 bases between them. Germline V gene data show CDR1 as MNHEY and CDR2 as SMNVEV (reference sequence). TCRdb's copy holds only in-frame clones and misses some; the assay was immunoSEQ multiplex PCR. The sample contains around 700,000 clones, less than 80% of which appear only once. These data are taken from a study of shared clonotypes between healthy human individuals. Study context: Three CD4 naive, three CD4 memory, two CD8 naive and one CD8 memory plate were used per donor. Regarding the study as a whole: On the whole, naive subsets had larger estimated richness than memory subsets had. A reduction in generation probabilities was seen for non-shared clonotypes relative to those shared by all four donors.

Donors were healthy HIV-negative adults without recently reported acute infections or vaccinations. The J gene is TRBJ2-1, the V gene TRBV27, with D hard to call. Sequenced sample: memory CD4+ T cells sorted from blood. The sample's subset: CD45RA-negative fraction. This TCR came from a woman between 25 and 40 years old in good health. Here the CDR3 DNA reads TGTGCCAGCAGTTCATCCCTCAGCTCCTACAATGAGCAGTTCTTC. It codes for CASSSSLSSYNEQFF.